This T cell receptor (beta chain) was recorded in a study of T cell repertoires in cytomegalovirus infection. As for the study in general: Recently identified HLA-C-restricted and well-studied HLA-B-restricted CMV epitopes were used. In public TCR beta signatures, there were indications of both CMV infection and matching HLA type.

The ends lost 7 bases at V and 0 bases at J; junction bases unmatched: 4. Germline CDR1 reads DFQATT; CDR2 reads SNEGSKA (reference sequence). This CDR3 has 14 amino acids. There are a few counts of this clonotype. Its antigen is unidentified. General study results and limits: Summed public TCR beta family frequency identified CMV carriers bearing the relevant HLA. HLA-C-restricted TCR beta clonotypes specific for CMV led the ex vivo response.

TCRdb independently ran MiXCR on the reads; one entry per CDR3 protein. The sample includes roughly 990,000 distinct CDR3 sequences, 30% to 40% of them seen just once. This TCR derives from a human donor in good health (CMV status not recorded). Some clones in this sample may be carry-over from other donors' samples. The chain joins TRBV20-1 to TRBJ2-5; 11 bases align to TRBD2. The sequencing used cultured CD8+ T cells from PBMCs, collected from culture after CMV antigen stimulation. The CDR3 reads CSVIAGGYQETQYF. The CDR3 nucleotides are TGCAGTGTTATAGCGGGGGGGTACCAAGAGACCCAGTACTTC.